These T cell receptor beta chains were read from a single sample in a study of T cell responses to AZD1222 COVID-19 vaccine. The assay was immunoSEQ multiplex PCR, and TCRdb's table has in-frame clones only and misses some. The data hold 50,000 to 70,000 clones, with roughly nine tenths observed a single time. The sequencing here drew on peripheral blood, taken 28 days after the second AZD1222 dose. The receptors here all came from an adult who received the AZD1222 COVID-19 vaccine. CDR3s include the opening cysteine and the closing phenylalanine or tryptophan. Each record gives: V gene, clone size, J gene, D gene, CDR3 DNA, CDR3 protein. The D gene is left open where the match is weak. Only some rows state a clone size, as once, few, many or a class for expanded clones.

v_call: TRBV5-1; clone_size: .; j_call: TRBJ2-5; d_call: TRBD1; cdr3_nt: TGCGCCAGCAGCGACGGTCCGGGACAGGGGATAGGCGAGACCCAGTACTTC; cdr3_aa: CASSDGPGQGIGETQYF
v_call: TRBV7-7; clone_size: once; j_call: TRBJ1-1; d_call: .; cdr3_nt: TGTGCCAGCAGCTTGGTGCCCCAAGGGGCCATGAACACTGAAGCTTTCTTT; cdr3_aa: CASSLVPQGAMNTEAFF
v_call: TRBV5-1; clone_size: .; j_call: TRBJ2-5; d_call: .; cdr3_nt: TGCGCCAGCAGCTTGGAGGAAGGGCTAAGGGGGGAGACCCAGTACTTC; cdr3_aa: CASSLEEGLRGETQYF
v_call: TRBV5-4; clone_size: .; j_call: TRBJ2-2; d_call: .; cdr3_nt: TGTGCCAGCAGCTGGGGTCGTCTTGGAGGGGAGCTGTTTTTT; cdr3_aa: CASSWGRLGGELFF
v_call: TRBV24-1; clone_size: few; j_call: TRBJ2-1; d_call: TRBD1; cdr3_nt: TGTGCCACCAGTGACCGGACAGGGGGAGATGGCAATGAGCAGTTCTTC; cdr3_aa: CATSDRTGGDGNEQFF
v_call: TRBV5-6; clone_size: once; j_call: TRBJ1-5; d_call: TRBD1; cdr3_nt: TGTGCCAGCAGCCCTCAGGGGGCCTATCAGCCCCAGCATTTT; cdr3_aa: CASSPQGAYQPQHF
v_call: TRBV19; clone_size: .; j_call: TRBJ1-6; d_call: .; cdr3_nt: TGTGCCAGTAGTGGTAGTAGGAGCACACGGGGGACGTCACCCCTCCACTTT; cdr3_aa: CASSGSRSTRGTSPLHF
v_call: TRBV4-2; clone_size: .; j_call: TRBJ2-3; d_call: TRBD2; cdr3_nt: TGTGCCAGCAGCCCCGCCCGGGCAGGGAGCGGGACCCGCTTTAGCACAGATACGCAGTATTTT; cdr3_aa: CASSPARAGSGTRFSTDTQYF
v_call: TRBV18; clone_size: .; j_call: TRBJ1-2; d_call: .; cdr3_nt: TGTGCCAGCTCACCAGAGGGCAGGGTGAACTATGGCTACACCTTC; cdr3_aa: CASSPEGRVNYGYTF
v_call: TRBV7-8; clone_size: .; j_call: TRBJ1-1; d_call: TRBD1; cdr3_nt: TGTGCCAGCAGCCGAGACAGGGGGGGAACTGAAGCTTTCTTT; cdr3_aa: CASSRDRGGTEAFF
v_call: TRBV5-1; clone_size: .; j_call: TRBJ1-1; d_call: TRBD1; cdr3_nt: TGCGCCAGCAGCAACCGGGACAGTAGTACTGAAGCTTTCTTT; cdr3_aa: CASSNRDSSTEAFF
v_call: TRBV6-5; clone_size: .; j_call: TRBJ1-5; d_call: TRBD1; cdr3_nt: TGTGCCAGCAGTCATGGACAGGGGAAAAGTCAGCCCCAGCATTTT; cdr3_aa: CASSHGQGKSQPQHF
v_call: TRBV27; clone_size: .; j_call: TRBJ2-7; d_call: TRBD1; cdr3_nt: TGTGCCAGCAGCCGGACAGGACGGGAGCAGTACTTC; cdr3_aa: CASSRTGREQYF
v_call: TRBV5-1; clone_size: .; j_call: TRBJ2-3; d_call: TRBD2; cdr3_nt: TGCGCCACCCGGAGCTTTATTAGCGGGGGGCCGGATCGAGATACGCAGTATTTT; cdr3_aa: CATRSFISGGPDRDTQYF
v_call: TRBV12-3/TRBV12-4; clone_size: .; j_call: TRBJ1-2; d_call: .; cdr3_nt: TGTGCCAGCAGCCAGGGACTCAACTATGGCTACACCTTC; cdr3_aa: CASSQGLNYGYTF
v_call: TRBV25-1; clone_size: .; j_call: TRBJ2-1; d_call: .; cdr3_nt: TGTGCCAGCAGTGAAAACGCGGCAGGGACCTACAATGAGCAGTTCTTC; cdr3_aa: CASSENAAGTYNEQFF
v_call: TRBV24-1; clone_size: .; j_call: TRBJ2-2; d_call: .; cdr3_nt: TGTGCCACCAGTGATTGGGACGGCAAAGGCACCGGGGAGCTGTTTTTT; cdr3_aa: CATSDWDGKGTGELFF
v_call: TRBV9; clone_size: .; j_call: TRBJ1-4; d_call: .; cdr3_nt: TGTGCCAGCAGCACGGGACATCGAGAAAAACTGTTTTTT; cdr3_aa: CASSTGHREKLFF
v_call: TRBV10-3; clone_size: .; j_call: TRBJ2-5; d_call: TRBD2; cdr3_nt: TGTGCCATCAGTGGAGGACTAGCGGGGGCGGAAGAGACCCAGTACTTC; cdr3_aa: CAISGGLAGAEETQYF
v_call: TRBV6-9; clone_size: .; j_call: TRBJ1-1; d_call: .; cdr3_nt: TGTGCCAGCAGTTATGCCAGGGGGAACACTGAAGCTTTCTTT; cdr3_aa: CASSYARGNTEAFF
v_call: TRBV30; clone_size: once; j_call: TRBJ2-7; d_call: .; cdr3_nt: TGTGCCTGGAGAACAGGGTCCTACGAGCAGTACTTC; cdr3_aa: CAWRTGSYEQYF
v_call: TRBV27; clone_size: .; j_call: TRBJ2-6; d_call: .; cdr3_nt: TGTGCCAGCACCCCCGGCGGTCTAGCGAAGCCTGGGGCCAACGTCCTGACTTTC; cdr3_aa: CASTPGGLAKPGANVLTF
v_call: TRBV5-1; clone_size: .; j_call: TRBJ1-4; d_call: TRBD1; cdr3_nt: TGCGCCAGCAGCTCGGGGACAGGGCCTAATGAAAAACTGTTTTTT; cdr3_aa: CASSSGTGPNEKLFF
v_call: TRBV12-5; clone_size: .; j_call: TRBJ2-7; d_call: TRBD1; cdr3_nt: TGTGCTAGTGGGGACAGGGTGAGCTCCTACGAGCAGTACTTC; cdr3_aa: CASGDRVSSYEQYF